Presented here are 16 T cell receptor beta chains from one specimen sequenced in a study of CD8+ T cells in alopecia areata. TCR sequencing used cDNA made by reverse transcription of extracted RNA. Assay: immunoSEQ multiplex PCR; the TCRdb copy retains only in-frame clones and omits some. Found here are approximately 82,000 clones, just over 50% of them singletons; the top ten hold around 5.7%. The sample was NKG2D-high CD8+ T cells sorted from blood. The source of these receptors is a human donor with alopecia areata.

This chain connects TRBV5-1 to TRBJ2-3, with D unresolved. This CDR3 has 11 residues. The V end lost 4 bases, the J end lost 6 bases, and 6 bases lay between the germline ends. Germline V gene sequence: CDR1 SGHRS, CDR2 YFSETQ. The CDR3 DNA is TGCGCCAGCAGCCCCAAGGATACGCAGTATTTT. Translating it yields CASSPKDTQYF.

This clone was seen more than once but under ten times. The same CDR3 can be traced to other DNA sequences in this sample. V and J are TRBV7-8 and TRBJ1-5; D might be TRBD1 (5 bases). V was pared by 4 bases and J by 4 bases, with 14 bases between. This CDR3 comprises 15 residues. CDR1 and CDR2 (germline): SGHVS, FQNEAQ. CDR3 protein: CASSSTDSSNQPQHF. CDR3 DNA sequence: TGTGCCAGCAGCTCTACAGACAGTTCAAATCAGCCCCAGCATTTT.

A few counts support this clone. The chain couples TRBV27 to TRBJ2-5; TRBD1 aligns across 9 bases. Germline loops: CDR1 MNHEY, CDR2 SMNVEV (reference sequence). V lost 4 bases, J lost 4 bases, and 7 bases stayed unmatched. The CDR3 is made up of 15 amino acids. The CDR3 loop reads CASSYTGGPGETQYF. In nucleotides, the CDR3 is TGTGCCAGCAGTTACACAGGGGGCCCAGGAGAGACCCAGTACTTC.

This clone was picked up a small number of times. The chain is built from TRBV28 and TRBJ2-5, with D uncertain. Per germline, CDR1 MDHEN and CDR2 SYDVKM. Trimming shortened V by 3 bases and J by 2 bases, and 16 bases separated the two germline ends. CDR3 length equals 16 residues. The CDR3 nucleotides read TGTGCCAGCAGTTTTCCCTGGAACTGGGCACAAGAGACCCAGTACTTC. Amino acids: CASSFPWNWAQETQYF.

This clone was counted a few times. The rearrangement joins TRBV5-6 to TRBJ2-1; 7 positions match TRBD2. This CDR3 contains 15 residues. The ends lost 4 bases at V and 6 bases at J; junction bases unmatched: 10. CDR1 SGHDT and CDR2 YYEEEE come from the germline V gene. The CDR3 protein is CASSPGPSGSNEQFF. The CDR3 nucleotides read TGTGCCAGCAGCCCAGGGCCTAGCGGCTCCAATGAGCAGTTCTTC. The complete variable domain, with remaining parts taken from reference TRBV5-6 and TRBJ2-1, reads DAGVTQSPTHLIKTRGQQVTLRCSPKSGHDTVSWYQQALGQGPQFIFQYYEEEERQRGNFPDRFSGHQFPNYSSELNVNALLLGDSALYLCASSPGPSGSNEQFFGPGTRLTVL.

The rearrangement links TRBV4-1 to TRBJ2-3; 9 bases fit TRBD1. Germline trimming cut 3 bases from V and 5 bases from J; bases unmatched to any gene: 12. CDR1 is MGHRA, CDR2 YSYEKL, per germline. The CDR3 loop spans 17 amino acids. CDR3 in amino acids: CASSQETNRGRRDTQYF. The CDR3 region has the DNA TGCGCCAGCAGCCAGGAGACGAACAGGGGGCGGAGAGATACGCAGTATTTT.

This clone has a handful of counts. The V gene is TRBV28, the J gene TRBJ2-7; weak D call: TRBD1 (5 bases). Between the trimmed V and J ends, which lost 2 bases and 6 bases, there was a span of 8 bases. This CDR3 spans 12 amino acids. Germline loops: CDR1 MDHEN, CDR2 SYDVKM. The CDR3 DNA follows: TGTGCCAGCAGTTTAATGGGGCTCGAGCAGTACTTC. Protein product: CASSLMGLEQYF.

This clone was observed once. The genes are TRBV27 and TRBJ1-2; D might be TRBD1 (5 bases). Germline lookup yields CDR1 MNHEY and CDR2 SMNVEV (reference sequence). V shed 6 bases and J shed 2 bases, with 16 bases lying between them. The CDR3 contains 15 residues. The CDR3 region has the DNA TGTGCCAGCAGGCCTAATGGGGGAATGAACTATGGCTACACCTTC. Amino acid sequence: CASRPNGGMNYGYTF.

This chain uses TRBV6-1 with TRBJ2-1, with D unclear. The ends were cut back, 3 bases at V and 4 bases at J, with 13 bases in the middle. Looked up from germline, CDR1 is MNHNS and CDR2 is SASEGT. The CDR3 contains 15 residues. CDR3 loop: CASSDFPFTYNEQFF. The CDR3 DNA is TGTGCCAGCAGTGATTTCCCTTTCACTTACAATGAGCAGTTCTTC.

V and J are TRBV29-1 and TRBJ1-2, with D hard to call. Trimming took off 7 bases at V and 2 bases at J, with 11 bases between the two ends. The CDR3 consists of 12 residues. Germline V gives CDR1 SQVTM, CDR2 ANQGSEA. CDR3: CSAPDTNYGYTF. CDR3 DNA sequence: TGCAGCGCCCCCGACACCAACTATGGCTACACCTTC. Full variable domain (remainder filled in from reference TRBV29-1 and TRBJ1-2): SAVISQKPSRDICQRGTSLTIQCQVDSQVTMMFWYRQQPGQSLTLIATANQGSEATYESGFVIDKFPISRPNLTFSTLTVSNMSPEDSSIYLCSAPDTNYGYTFGSGTRLTVV.

Details on this clone: The identical CDR3 is also encoded by other nucleotide sequences in the sample. This chain connects TRBV5-6 to TRBJ2-5; D not resolved. Per germline, CDR1 SGHDT and CDR2 YYEEEE. The CDR3 contains 12 residues. Trimming stripped 3 bases from V and 2 bases from J, with 5 bases between. CDR3 residues: CASSSYQETQYF. CDR3 DNA sequence: TGTGCCAGCAGCTCCTATCAAGAGACCCAGTACTTC.

The chain has TRBV27 and TRBJ2-7, with 8 nucleotides matching TRBD1. V lost 1 base to trimming and J lost 0 bases; unmatched junction nucleotides: 11. CDR1 is MNHEY, CDR2 SMNVEV, per germline (reference sequence). This CDR3 comprises 18 residues. The CDR3 spells CASSLWPPGQGSSYEQYF. The CDR3 DNA follows: TGTGCCAGCAGTTTATGGCCCCCCGGACAGGGAAGCTCCTACGAGCAGTACTTC.

The genes are TRBV4-3 and TRBJ1-5; TRBD1 matches at 10 bases. The CDR3 loop spans 15 amino acids. Trimming removed 3 bases from V and 3 bases from J; junction bases left unmatched: 2. CDR1 is LGHNA, CDR2 YSLEER, per germline. CDR3 in amino acids: CASSQGTGVNQPQHF. The DNA for the CDR3 is TGCGCCAGCAGCCAGGGGACAGGGGTCAATCAGCCCCAGCATTTT.

The table lists this clone with a few counts. This chain links TRBV6-1 with TRBJ2-3; unclear D gene. V gave up 7 bases and J gave up 5 bases, with 7 bases separating them. Germline V gene data show CDR1 as MNHNS and CDR2 as SASEGT. This CDR3 comprises 11 residues. The CDR3 is CASTFGDTQYF. The CDR3 bases are TGTGCCAGCACCTTTGGAGATACGCAGTATTTT.

V and J are TRBV29-1 and TRBJ2-7; 7 bases agree with TRBD1. CDR1 and CDR2 (germline): SQVTM, ANQGSEA. V shed 5 bases, J shed 2 bases, and the junction held 6 bases outside the gene matches. The CDR3 runs 13 residues. The CDR3 coding sequence is TGCAGCGTTTCGGGACAGATCCCCTACGAGCAGTACTTC. Residues: CSVSGQIPYEQYF.

This clone was picked up one time. The rearrangement links TRBV6-5 to TRBJ2-4; 8 bases agree with TRBD1. Germline CDR1 reads MNHEY; CDR2 reads SVGAGI. Trimming removed 3 bases from V and 8 bases from J; junction bases left unmatched: 6. CDR3 length: 14 residues. The CDR3 loop is CASSYGQGADIQYF. CDR3 coding DNA: TGTGCCAGCAGTTATGGACAGGGTGCGGACATTCAGTACTTC.